The clone carrying this T cell receptor (beta chain) was seen once. The antigen remains unidentified. Germline assignment: CDR1 SGHNT and CDR2 YYREEE (reference sequence). V shed 4 bases and J shed 1 base, with 11 bases lying between them. CDR3 length: 14 residues. The source of the sample is a study of cytomegalovirus exposure and HLA in healthy donors. The PCR made use of 60 Vbeta and 13 Jbeta primers. The method was immunoSEQ multiplex PCR; TCRdb's version includes in-frame clones alone and lacks a portion of them. The table includes 150,000 to 200,000 clones, about 65% detected once. Study-level findings and limits: Exclusion applied to some V segments, including TRBV6-2 and TRBV6-3, as they were indistinguishable.

The sequencing sample was made of PBMCs. The J gene is TRBJ1-1, the V gene TRBV5-4; perhaps TRBD1 as D (6 bases). This TCR was sampled from a woman aged 18 to 35 in good health and CMV-seropositive. DNA for the CDR3: TGTGCCAGCAGCGTAAAGACAGGGAACACTGAAGCTTTCTTT. Its protein is CASSVKTGNTEAFF.